This T cell receptor (beta chain) was sequenced for a study of molecular identifiers for immune sequencing clone quantification. TCR libraries were built in bulk with a published protocol and specific TCR primers. MiXCR, run by TCRdb on the PCR reads, gives a single entry per CDR3 protein. The repertoire holds roughly 100,000 distinct CDR3 sequences, with 30% to 35% as singletons. With V trimmed by 8 bases and J by 1 base, 5 bases remained unmatched. The CDR3 is made up of 14 amino acids. CDR1 LNHDA and CDR2 SQIVND come from the germline V gene (reference sequence). Comments on this clonotype: Because the CDR3 is missing its conserved closing phenylalanine or tryptophan, this is likely a read error.

Sorting captured naive CD8 T cells as CD8+CD4-CCR7+CD45RA+. This chain connects TRBV19 to TRBJ1-1; 9 bases agree with TRBD1. This TCR derives from a human donor in good health. Some libraries in this study had Jurkat cell RNA spiked in. Source material: naive CD8+ T cells from blood, with Jurkat cell RNA spiked in. The subset: FACS-sorted CD8+CD4-CCR7+CD45RA+ naive T cells. The CDR3 sequence: CASADRGRNTEAFL. As DNA, the CDR3 is TGTGCCAGTGCGGACAGGGGCAGGAACACTGAAGCTTTCTTA.